This TCR beta chain was captured in a study of early T cells in non-severe SARS-CoV-2 infection. This clonotype was seen repeatedly, ten times or more. Unique molecular identifiers tagged individual cDNA molecules. TCRdb redid the calling of the 5' RACE reads with MiXCR, one entry per CDR3 protein. This table has tens of thousands of distinct CDR3 sequences, just under 5% appearing once. This CDR3 spans 16 amino acids. Germline CDR1 is DFQATT and CDR2 is SNEGSKA (reference sequence). The V gene lost 1 base and the J gene lost 0 bases, with 14 bases spanning the gap. The chain combines TRBV20-1 with TRBJ2-3; TRBD2 might be the D (6 bases). The sequence was collected from an adult who was a healthcare worker with PCR-confirmed SARS-CoV-2 infection or an uninfected control (not recorded which). What was sequenced was whole blood. The CDR3: CSARGLASVSTDTQYF. DNA for the CDR3: TGCAGTGCTAGAGGGTTGGCTAGCGTAAGCACAGATACGCAGTATTTT.